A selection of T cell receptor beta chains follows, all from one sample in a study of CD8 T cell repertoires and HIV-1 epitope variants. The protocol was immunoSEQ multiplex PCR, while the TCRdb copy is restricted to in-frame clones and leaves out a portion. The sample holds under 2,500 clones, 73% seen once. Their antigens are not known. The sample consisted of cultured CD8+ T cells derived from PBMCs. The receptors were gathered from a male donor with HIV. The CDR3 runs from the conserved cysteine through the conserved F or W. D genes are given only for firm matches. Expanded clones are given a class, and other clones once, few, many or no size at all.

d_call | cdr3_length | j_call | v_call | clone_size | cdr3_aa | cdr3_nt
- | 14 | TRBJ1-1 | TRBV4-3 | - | CASSQGGRNTEAFF | TGCGCCAGCAGCCAAGGAGGAAGGAACACTGAAGCTTTCTTT
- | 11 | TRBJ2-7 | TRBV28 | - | CASSSNYEQYF | TGTGCCAGCAGTTCCAACTACGAGCAGTACTTC
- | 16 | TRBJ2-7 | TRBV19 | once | CASSIGSSGLYYEQYF | TGTGCCAGTAGTATAGGCTCCTCGGGACTCTACTACGAGCAGTACTTC
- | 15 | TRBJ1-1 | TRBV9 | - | CASSAGEILNTEAFF | TGTGCCAGCAGCGCCGGGGAGATTTTGAACACTGAAGCTTTCTTT
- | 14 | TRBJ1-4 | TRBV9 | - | CASSEQGANEKLFF | TGTGCCAGCAGCGAACAGGGAGCTAATGAAAAACTGTTTTTT
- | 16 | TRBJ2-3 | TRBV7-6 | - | CASSLSVGTSTDTQYF | TGTGCCAGCAGCTTAAGCGTCGGGACTAGCACAGATACGCAGTATTTT
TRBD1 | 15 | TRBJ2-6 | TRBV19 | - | CASGTGGSGANVLTF | TGTGCCAGTGGGACAGGGGGCTCTGGGGCCAACGTCCTGACTTTC
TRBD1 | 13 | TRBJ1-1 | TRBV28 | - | CASSKDRGTEAFF | TGTGCCAGCAGTAAGGACAGGGGGACCGAGGCTTTCTTT
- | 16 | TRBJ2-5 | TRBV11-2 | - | CASSLDLTGSAETQYF | TGTGCCAGCAGCTTAGATCTGACTGGGAGCGCAGAGACCCAGTACTTC
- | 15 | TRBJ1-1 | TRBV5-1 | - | CASSLVQGMNTEAFF | TGCGCCAGCAGCTTGGTCCAGGGGATGAACACTGAAGCTTTCTTT
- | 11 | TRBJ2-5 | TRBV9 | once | CASTSPRTQYF | TGTGCCAGCACCAGCCCGAGGACCCAGTACTTC
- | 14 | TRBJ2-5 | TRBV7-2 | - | CASSLSLGQETQYF | TGTGCCAGCAGCTTATCGCTGGGGCAAGAGACCCAGTACTTC
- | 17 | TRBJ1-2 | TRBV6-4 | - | CASSDSRQGGPIEGYTF | TGTGCCAGCAGTGACTCGAGGCAAGGAGGGCCTATAGAGGGCTACACCTTC
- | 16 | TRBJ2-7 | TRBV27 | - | CASSPGRFADSYEQYF | TGTGCCAGCAGCCCGGGCCGGTTTGCGGATTCCTACGAGCAGTACTTC
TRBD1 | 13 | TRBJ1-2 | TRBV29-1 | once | CSGRTGANYGYTF | TGCAGCGGCAGGACAGGGGCAAACTATGGCTACACCTTC
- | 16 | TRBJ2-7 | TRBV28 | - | CASSPTLRQVSYEQYF | TGTGCCAGCAGTCCAACCCTTCGACAGGTTTCCTACGAGCAGTACTTC
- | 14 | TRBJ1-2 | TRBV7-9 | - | CASSLTQTNYGYTF | TGTGCCAGCAGCTTAACACAGACCAACTATGGCTACACCTTC
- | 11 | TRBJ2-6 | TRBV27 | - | CASRGANVLTF | TGTGCCAGCCGTGGGGCCAACGTCCTGACTTTC
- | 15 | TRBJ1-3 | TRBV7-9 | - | CASSLGGADGNTIYF | TGTGCCAGCAGCTTAGGGGGCGCAGATGGAAACACCATATATTTT
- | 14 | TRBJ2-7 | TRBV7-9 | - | CASSSGESSYEQYF | TGTGCCAGCAGCTCAGGGGAAAGCTCCTACGAGCAGTACTTC
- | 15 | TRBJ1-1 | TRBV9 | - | CASSPGGGVNTEAFF | TGTGCCAGCAGCCCAGGTGGGGGTGTGAACACTGAAGCTTTCTTT
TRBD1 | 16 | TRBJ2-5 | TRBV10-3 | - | CAINDPGQGAGETQYF | TGTGCCATCAATGACCCCGGACAGGGGGCCGGGGAGACCCAGTACTTC
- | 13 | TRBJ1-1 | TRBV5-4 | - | CASSLDRNTEAFF | TGTGCCAGCAGTCTCGACAGGAACACTGAAGCTTTCTTT
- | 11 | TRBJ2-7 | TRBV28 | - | CASSLGDEQYF | TGTGCCAGCAGTTTAGGGGACGAGCAGTACTTC
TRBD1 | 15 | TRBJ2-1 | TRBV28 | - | CASTKGTDDYNEQFF | TGTGCCAGCACCAAGGGGACAGACGATTACAATGAGCAGTTCTTC
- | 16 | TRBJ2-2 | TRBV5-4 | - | CASSLARRGRTGELFF | TGTGCCAGCAGCTTGGCACGGAGGGGGCGCACCGGGGAGCTGTTTTTT
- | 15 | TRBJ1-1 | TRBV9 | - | CASSSYSGPTTEAFF | TGTGCCAGCAGCTCCTACTCGGGGCCTACCACTGAAGCTTTCTTT
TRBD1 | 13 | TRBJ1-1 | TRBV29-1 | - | CSARGQMNTEAFF | TGCAGCGCCAGGGGACAGATGAACACTGAAGCTTTCTTT
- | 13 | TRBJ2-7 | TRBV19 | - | CASSTGLKYEQYF | TGTGCCAGTAGTACGGGTCTTAAGTACGAGCAGTACTTC
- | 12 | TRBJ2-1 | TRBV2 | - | CASSDLNNEQFF | TGTGCCAGCAGTGACCTAAACAATGAGCAGTTCTTC
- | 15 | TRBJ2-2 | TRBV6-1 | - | CASSEAGENTGELFF | TGTGCCAGCAGTGAAGCAGGGGAGAACACCGGGGAGCTGTTTTTT
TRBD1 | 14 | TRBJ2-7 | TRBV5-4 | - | CASSFGQGSYEQYF | TGTGCCAGCAGCTTCGGACAGGGTTCCTACGAGCAGTACTTC
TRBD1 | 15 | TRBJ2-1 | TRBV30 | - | CAWSAPGTGHNEQFF | TGTGCCTGGAGTGCTCCCGGGACAGGGCATAATGAGCAGTTCTTC
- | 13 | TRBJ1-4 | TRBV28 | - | CASSLPTGEKLFF | TGTGCCAGCAGTTTACCCACAGGGGAAAAACTGTTTTTT
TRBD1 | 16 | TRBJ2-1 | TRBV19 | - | CASSIGWDRSNNEQFF | TGTGCCAGTAGTATCGGGTGGGACAGGTCAAACAATGAGCAGTTCTTC
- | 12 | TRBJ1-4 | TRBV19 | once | CASRDGAEKLFF | TGTGCCAGTAGGGACGGCGCGGAAAAACTGTTTTTT
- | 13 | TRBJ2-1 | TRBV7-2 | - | CASSDGNYNEQFF | TGTGCCAGCAGCGATGGAAACTACAATGAGCAGTTCTTC
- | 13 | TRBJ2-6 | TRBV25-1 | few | CASGEAGANVLTF | TGTGCCAGCGGCGAGGCTGGGGCCAACGTCCTGACTTTC